These 7 T cell receptor beta chains were all obtained from the same sample, sequenced in a study of immune heterogeneity within non-small cell lung tumors. As template, the study used bulk tumor genomic DNA at roughly 550 ng per sample. Every primary tumor yielded several biopsies, spaced far apart, that were taken during surgery. Curative surgery was performed on patients who had untreated, newly diagnosed non-small cell lung cancer. The TCR beta CDR3 region was amplified by multiplex PCR employing 32 V and 13 J primers. TCRdb itself ran the multiplex PCR reads through MiXCR, one entry per CDR3 protein. The sample lists thousands of distinct CDR3 sequences; more than 20% were seen once. Sequenced input: lung tumor tissue. The receptors stem from a man between 60 and 75 years old with non-small cell lung cancer.

This sequence joins TRBV5-8 and TRBJ1-4; weak D call: TRBD1 (6 bases). The CDR3 loop spans 15 amino acids. Trimming cost V 7 bases and J 8 bases, with 21 bases left between them. Germline values: CDR1 SGHTS, CDR2 YDEGEE. CDR3 sequence: CASPPGGSRMEKLFF. The CDR3 DNA is TGTGCCAGCCCCCCCGGGGGCTCGAGAATGGAAAAACTGTTTTTT. Supplemented by reference TRBV5-8 and TRBJ1-4, the full variable domain reads EAGVTQSPTHLIKTRGQQATLRCSPISGHTSVYWYQQALGLGLQFLLWYDEGEERNRGNFPPRFSGRQFPNYSSELNVNALELEDSALYLCASPPGGSRMEKLFFGSGTQLSVL.

This clonotype is medium-sized in the sample. The chain combines TRBV19 with TRBJ1-5; a possible D gene is TRBD1 (5 bases). CDR1 is LNHDA and CDR2 is SQIVND in the germline V gene (reference sequence). The CDR3 loop spans 16 amino acids. V lost 8 bases to trimming and J lost 0 bases, with 17 bases between them. The CDR3 sequence is CASAGTAIYSNQPQHF. Written as DNA, the CDR3 is TGTGCCAGTGCCGGGACCGCTATTTATAGCAATCAGCCCCAGCATTTT.

With respect to this clonotype: A junction end diverges from the germline sequence, so it may reflect a read error. The rearrangement uses TRBV6-1 and TRBJ1-6; TRBD1 matches 9 bases. Germline V CDR1 and CDR2: MNHNS, SASEGT. The CDR3 has 13 residues. CDR3 nucleotide sequence: TGTGCCAGCCCGGACAGGGGAAATTCACCCCCCCACTTT. It specifies CASPDRGNSPPHF.

This clonotype is termed medium-sized. V is TRBV9 and J is TRBJ2-3; 7 nucleotides match TRBD1. J gave up 3 bases and V 4 bases, and 5 bases lay outside the gene matches. The germline gives CDR1 SGDLS, CDR2 YYNGEE. This CDR3 has 14 residues. CDR3 coding DNA: TGTGCCAGCAGCCAGGGGGACGTAACAGATACGCAGTATTTT. As protein: CASSQGDVTDTQYF.

This clonotype appeared many times. V is TRBV20-1 and J is TRBJ2-5, with 15 positions matching TRBD2. The trim removed 5 bases at V and 4 bases at J, leaving 8 bases unmatched. Germline V gene lookup returns CDR1 DFQATT and CDR2 SNEGSKA (reference sequence). The CDR3 has 16 amino acids. The CDR3 here is CSASGLAGGGGETQYF. The CDR3 coding sequence is TGCAGTGCTTCGGGACTAGCGGGAGGCGGGGGAGAGACCCAGTACTTC.

This clonotype occurred many times. The chain links TRBV6-1 to TRBJ1-1; TRBD1 is a possible D gene (5 bases). This CDR3 has 13 amino acids. V was shortened by 6 bases and J by 0 bases, with 8 bases between the two germline ends. Looked up from germline, CDR1 is MNHNS and CDR2 is SASEGT. The DNA of the CDR3 is TGTGCCAGCAGGGACAACCTGAACACTGAAGCTTTCTTT. Protein product: CASRDNLNTEAFF.

By share, this clonotype counts as large (0.1 to 1%). The rearrangement uses TRBV2 and TRBJ1-1; D uncertain. CDR1 SNHLY and CDR2 FYNNEI come from the germline V gene. Between the trimmed V and J ends, which lost 1 base and 4 bases, there was a span of 13 bases. CDR3 length: 15 residues. CDR3 coding DNA: TGTGCCAGCAGTGAAGAAGGAGGGAGAGCCACTGAAGCTTTCTTT. This gives the protein CASSEEGGRATEAFF. The variable domain in full, with the rest retrieved from reference TRBV2 and TRBJ1-1, is EPEVTQTPSHQVTQMGQEVILRCVPISNHLYFYWYRQILGQKVEFLVSFYNNEISEKSEIFDDQFSVERPDGSNFTLKIRSTKLEDSAMYFCASSEEGGRATEAFFGQGTRLTVV.